Here is one TCR beta chain with its context. The antigen is unknown. The data belong to a study of brain T cells in children with intractable seizures. The study's findings and limits: Only CDR3 sequence similarity suggested viral specificity, without known HCMV serostatus.

Time point described: blood from clinic visit 5 months post-surgery; TSC patient then seizure free. Sequencing was limited to surgery cases with top T cell transcript signatures in brain tissue. TCRdb's copy holds only in-frame clones and misses some; the assay was immunoSEQ multiplex PCR. The data contain about 340,000 clones, 93% of them seen just once; the ten biggest clones take up 4.5% to 7%. This CDR3 is built from 14 residues. Germline-derived CDR1 and CDR2 are MGHRA and YSYEKL. V was shortened by 1 base and J by 2 bases, with 8 bases between the two germline ends. Sample: peripheral blood, taken more than 4 months after surgery. The origin of this receptor is a boy younger than two with tuberous sclerosis and intractable seizures. The rearrangement links TRBV4-1 to TRBJ1-1; D remains ambiguous. As DNA, the CDR3 is TGCGCCAGCAGCCAAGGGGCCTATAACACTGAAGCTTTCTTT. Residues: CASSQGAYNTEAFF.